A selection of T cell receptor beta chains follows, all from one sample in a study of human T cells and chemical hapten exposure. TCRdb itself ran the RACE reads through MiXCR, one entry per CDR3 protein. The sample has 130,000 or so distinct CDR3 sequences, over 9% seen once. The sequencing used whole blood, collected in connection with sensitization to the hapten diphenylcyclopropenone (DPC). These receptors came from a woman aged 45 to 65 with alopecia areata. Some clones in this sample may be carry-over from other donors' samples. Each CDR3 is given with its conserved first and last residue. Fields, in order: D gene, J gene, V gene, clone size, CDR3 DNA, CDR3 protein. The D gene is left open where the match is weak. Expanded clones get a size class; other rows say once, few or many, or leave the size out.

d_call: NA; j_call: TRBJ2-5; v_call: TRBV11-2; clone_size: many; cdr3_nt: TGTGCCAGCAGCTTAGAGACAGGTCGGAAGACCCAGTACTTC; cdr3_aa: CASSLETGRKTQYF
d_call: TRBD1; j_call: TRBJ1-4; v_call: TRBV7-6; clone_size: NA; cdr3_nt: TGTGCCAGCAGCTTAAGTACAGGGGCTAAAAAACTGTTTTTT; cdr3_aa: CASSLSTGAKKLFF
d_call: NA; j_call: TRBJ2-3; v_call: TRBV2; clone_size: few; cdr3_nt: TGTGCCAGCAGTGTGGGGGGTAAAGATACGCAGTATTTT; cdr3_aa: CASSVGGKDTQYF
d_call: TRBD2; j_call: TRBJ2-7; v_call: TRBV6-5; clone_size: few; cdr3_nt: TGTGCCAGCAGCCGGACTAGCGGGGGAACCCCCTACGAGCAGTACTTC; cdr3_aa: CASSRTSGGTPYEQYF
d_call: NA; j_call: TRBJ1-2; v_call: TRBV27; clone_size: NA; cdr3_nt: TGTGCCAGCAGTTTATCAGCAGGGGACTATGGCTACACCTTC; cdr3_aa: CASSLSAGDYGYTF
d_call: NA; j_call: TRBJ1-1; v_call: TRBV5-4; clone_size: once; cdr3_nt: TGTGCCAGCAGCTTGACCAATACAGGCACTGAAGCTTTCTTT; cdr3_aa: CASSLTNTGTEAFF
d_call: NA; j_call: TRBJ2-2; v_call: TRBV7-9; clone_size: few; cdr3_nt: TGTGCCAGCAGCTTTGGGGCAGACACCGGGGAGCTGTTTTTT; cdr3_aa: CASSFGADTGELFF
d_call: TRBD1; j_call: TRBJ2-1; v_call: TRBV20-1; clone_size: NA; cdr3_nt: TGCAGTGCTAGGACAGGGTCCGATGTCAATGAGCAGTTCTTC; cdr3_aa: CSARTGSDVNEQFF
d_call: NA; j_call: TRBJ2-7; v_call: TRBV7-9; clone_size: few; cdr3_nt: TGTGCCAGCAGCGCCCTGACAAATCTTGAAACCTACGAGCAGTACTTC; cdr3_aa: CASSALTNLETYEQYF
d_call: TRBD2; j_call: TRBJ2-1; v_call: TRBV29-1; clone_size: many; cdr3_nt: TGCAGCGTAGGACGAGGCAGCGGGGGAAATGAGCAGTTCTTC; cdr3_aa: CSVGRGSGGNEQFF
d_call: NA; j_call: TRBJ1-6; v_call: TRBV7-2; clone_size: few; cdr3_nt: TGTGCCAGCAGCTTAGTCCCAGCCTATAATTCACCCCTCCACTTT; cdr3_aa: CASSLVPAYNSPLHF
d_call: NA; j_call: TRBJ2-7; v_call: TRBV20-1; clone_size: NA; cdr3_nt: TGCAGTGCCGCCGGGACCGCCTACGAGCAGTACTTC; cdr3_aa: CSAAGTAYEQYF
d_call: TRBD1; j_call: TRBJ1-2; v_call: TRBV28; clone_size: few; cdr3_nt: TGTGCCAGCAGACTGCCGGGACAGGGTACTTATGGCTACACCTTC; cdr3_aa: CASRLPGQGTYGYTF
d_call: NA; j_call: TRBJ2-4; v_call: TRBV9; clone_size: NA; cdr3_nt: TGTGCCAGCAGCCCCGACCGGGACATTCAGTACTTC; cdr3_aa: CASSPDRDIQYF
d_call: NA; j_call: TRBJ1-1; v_call: TRBV27; clone_size: many; cdr3_nt: TGTGCCTTAGGGCGAGGGACTGAAGCTTTCTTT; cdr3_aa: CALGRGTEAFF
d_call: NA; j_call: TRBJ2-1; v_call: TRBV3-1; clone_size: many; cdr3_nt: TGTGCCAGCAGCCGGTTAAGGGGTGAGCAGTTCTTC; cdr3_aa: CASSRLRGEQFF
d_call: NA; j_call: TRBJ2-3; v_call: TRBV11-2; clone_size: few; cdr3_nt: TGTGCCAGCAGCTTAGCTGTGCAGGTAGCAGATACGCAGTATTTT; cdr3_aa: CASSLAVQVADTQYF
d_call: NA; j_call: TRBJ2-3; v_call: TRBV29-1; clone_size: few; cdr3_nt: TGCAGCGCGAACAGGGCAGGAGATACGCAGTATTTT; cdr3_aa: CSANRAGDTQYF
d_call: NA; j_call: TRBJ2-7; v_call: TRBV6-6; clone_size: NA; cdr3_nt: TGTGCCAGCACCCCCCACAGCAGGAGCTCCTACGAGCAGTACTTC; cdr3_aa: CASTPHSRSSYEQYF
d_call: TRBD1; j_call: TRBJ2-1; v_call: TRBV2; clone_size: few; cdr3_nt: TGTGCCAGCAGTGACGACAGGGGTTTTCTTGAGCAGTTCTTC; cdr3_aa: CASSDDRGFLEQFF
d_call: NA; j_call: TRBJ2-3; v_call: TRBV27; clone_size: few; cdr3_nt: TGTGCCAGCAGTTTGGACGGACTCACAGATACGCAGTATTTT; cdr3_aa: CASSLDGLTDTQYF
d_call: NA; j_call: TRBJ2-7; v_call: TRBV5-1; clone_size: few; cdr3_nt: TGCGCCAGCAGCTTGGACATACCCCGCTACGAGCAGTACTTC; cdr3_aa: CASSLDIPRYEQYF
d_call: TRBD1; j_call: TRBJ1-6; v_call: TRBV12-3/TRBV12-4; clone_size: NA; cdr3_nt: TGTGCCAGCAGCATGGGGACAGGGACGTCACCCCTCCACTTT; cdr3_aa: CASSMGTGTSPLHF
d_call: NA; j_call: TRBJ1-4; v_call: TRBV9; clone_size: few; cdr3_nt: TGTGCCAGCAGCCCCCATGGGGGTGAAAAACTGTTTTTT; cdr3_aa: CASSPHGGEKLFF
d_call: TRBD2; j_call: TRBJ2-7; v_call: TRBV3-1; clone_size: few; cdr3_nt: TGTGCCAGCAGCCCGGGACTAGCCGTCGAGCAGTACTTC; cdr3_aa: CASSPGLAVEQYF
d_call: TRBD1; j_call: TRBJ1-5; v_call: TRBV20-1; clone_size: many; cdr3_nt: TGCAGTGCCATTTTTCAGGGGGATGGTCAGCCCCAGCATTTT; cdr3_aa: CSAIFQGDGQPQHF
d_call: NA; j_call: TRBJ2-7; v_call: TRBV29-1; clone_size: few; cdr3_nt: TGCAGCTTTACAGGGACCAACTCCTACGAGCAGTACTTC; cdr3_aa: CSFTGTNSYEQYF
d_call: NA; j_call: TRBJ1-4; v_call: TRBV20-1; clone_size: NA; cdr3_nt: TGCAGTGCTACCACACCTCGTGATGAAAAACTGTTTTTT; cdr3_aa: CSATTPRDEKLFF
d_call: NA; j_call: TRBJ2-4; v_call: TRBV5-1; clone_size: NA; cdr3_nt: TGCGCCAGCAGCCCTCCCCCCCCGAGGGATCTAGCCAAAAACATTCAGTACTTC; cdr3_aa: CASSPPPPRDLAKNIQYF